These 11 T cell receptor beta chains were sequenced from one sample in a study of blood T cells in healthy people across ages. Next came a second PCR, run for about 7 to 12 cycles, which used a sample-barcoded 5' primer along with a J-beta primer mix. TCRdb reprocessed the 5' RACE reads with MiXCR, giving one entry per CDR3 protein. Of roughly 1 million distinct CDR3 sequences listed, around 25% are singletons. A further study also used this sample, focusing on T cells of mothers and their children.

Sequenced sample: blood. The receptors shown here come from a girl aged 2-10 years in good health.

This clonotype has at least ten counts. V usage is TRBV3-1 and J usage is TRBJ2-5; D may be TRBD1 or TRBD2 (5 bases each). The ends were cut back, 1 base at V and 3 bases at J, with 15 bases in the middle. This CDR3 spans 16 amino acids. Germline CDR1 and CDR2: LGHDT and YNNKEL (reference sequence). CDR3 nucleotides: TGTGCCAGCAGCCAAGGGCGCAGGGCGAGGGAAGAGACCCAGTACTTC. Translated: CASSQGRRAREETQYF.

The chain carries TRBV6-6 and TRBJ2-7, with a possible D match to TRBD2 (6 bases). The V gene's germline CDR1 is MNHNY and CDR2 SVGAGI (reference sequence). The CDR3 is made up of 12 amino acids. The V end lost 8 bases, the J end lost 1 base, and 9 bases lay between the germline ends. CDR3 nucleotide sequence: TGTGCCAGCGGGGACTTTTCCTACGAGCAGTACTTC. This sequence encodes CASGDFSYEQYF.

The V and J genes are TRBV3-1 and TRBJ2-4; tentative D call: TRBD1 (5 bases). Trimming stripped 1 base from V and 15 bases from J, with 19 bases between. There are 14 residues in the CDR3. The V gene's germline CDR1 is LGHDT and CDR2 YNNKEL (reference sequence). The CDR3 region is CASSQGGSDPILYF. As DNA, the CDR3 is TGTGCCAGCAGCCAAGGGGGCTCGGACCCCATCTTGTACTTC.

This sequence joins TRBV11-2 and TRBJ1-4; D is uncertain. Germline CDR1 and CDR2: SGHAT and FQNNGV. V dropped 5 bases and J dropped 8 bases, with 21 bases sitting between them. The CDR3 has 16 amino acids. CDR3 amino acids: CASSPHPRLKGEKLFF. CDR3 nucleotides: TGTGCCAGCAGCCCCCACCCTAGATTAAAAGGGGAAAAACTGTTTTTT.

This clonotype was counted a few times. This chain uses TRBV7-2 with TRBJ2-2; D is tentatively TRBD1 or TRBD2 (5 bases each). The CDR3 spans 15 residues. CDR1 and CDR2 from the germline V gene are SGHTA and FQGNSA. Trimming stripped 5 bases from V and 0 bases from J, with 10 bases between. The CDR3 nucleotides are TGTGCCAGCAGCCGGGACCTTGCGAACACCGGGGAGCTGTTTTTT. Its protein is CASSRDLANTGELFF.

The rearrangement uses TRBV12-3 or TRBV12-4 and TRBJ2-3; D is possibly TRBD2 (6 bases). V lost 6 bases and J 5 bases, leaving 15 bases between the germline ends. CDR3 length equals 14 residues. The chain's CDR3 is CASSPDLEGDTQYF. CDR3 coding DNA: TGTGCCAGCAGCCCTGACTTGGAGGGAGATACGCAGTATTTT.

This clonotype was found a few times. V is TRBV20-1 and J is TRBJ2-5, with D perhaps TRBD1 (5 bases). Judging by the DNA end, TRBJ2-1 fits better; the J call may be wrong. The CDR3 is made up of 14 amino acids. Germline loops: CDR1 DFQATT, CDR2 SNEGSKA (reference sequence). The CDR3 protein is CSARDMFQGYEQFF. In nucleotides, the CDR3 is TGCAGTGCTAGAGATATGTTTCAGGGATATGAGCAGTTCTTC.

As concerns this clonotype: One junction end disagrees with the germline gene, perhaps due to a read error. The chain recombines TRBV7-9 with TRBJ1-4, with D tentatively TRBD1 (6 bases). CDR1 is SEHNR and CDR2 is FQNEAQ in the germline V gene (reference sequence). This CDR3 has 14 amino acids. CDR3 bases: TGTGCCAGCAGTCGGACGACAGGTTTTGAAGAACTGTTTTTT. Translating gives CASSRTTGFEELFF.

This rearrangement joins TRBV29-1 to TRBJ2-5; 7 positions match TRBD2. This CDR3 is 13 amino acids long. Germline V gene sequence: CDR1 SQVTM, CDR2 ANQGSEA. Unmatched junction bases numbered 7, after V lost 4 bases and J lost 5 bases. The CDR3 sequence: CSVGALGGETQYF. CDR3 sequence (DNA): TGCAGCGTTGGCGCCTTGGGAGGGGAGACCCAGTACTTC.

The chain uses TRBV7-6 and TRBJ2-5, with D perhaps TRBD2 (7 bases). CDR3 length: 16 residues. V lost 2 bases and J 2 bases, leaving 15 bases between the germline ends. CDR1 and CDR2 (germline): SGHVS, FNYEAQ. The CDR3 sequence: CASSLYPGGEQETQYF. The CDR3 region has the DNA TGTGCCAGCAGCTTATATCCGGGGGGCGAACAAGAGACCCAGTACTTC. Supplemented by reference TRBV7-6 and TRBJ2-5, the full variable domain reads GAGVSQSPRYKVTKRGQDVALRCDPISGHVSLYWYRQALGQGPEFLTYFNYEAQQDKSGLPNDRFSAERPEGSISTLTIQRTEQRDSAMYRCASSLYPGGEQETQYFGPGTRLLVL.

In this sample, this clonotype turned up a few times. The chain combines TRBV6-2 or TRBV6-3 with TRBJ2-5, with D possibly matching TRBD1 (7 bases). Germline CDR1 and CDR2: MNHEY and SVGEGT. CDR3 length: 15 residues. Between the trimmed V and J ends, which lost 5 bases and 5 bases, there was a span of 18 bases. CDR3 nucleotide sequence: TGTGCCAGCAGTACTGACAGGGAGGAGTGGGAGACCCAGTACTTC. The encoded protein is CASSTDREEWETQYF.